Listed below are T cell receptor beta chains from one sample, sequenced in a study of control samples from healthy donors and cancer patients. This table comes from immunoSEQ multiplex PCR, and its TCRdb copy is limited to in-frame clones, with some not included. The sample contains 75,000 to 100,000 clones, about 86% of which appear only once. The specimen was blood. The receptors were sampled from a man aged 30-40 years in good health. Each CDR3 is given without its conserved first and last residue. The D gene is left open where the match is weak.

D gene: .; V gene: TRBV27; CDR3 protein: ASSLDTPTDTQY
D gene: TRBD2; V gene: TRBV5-3; CDR3 protein: ARSLTRTSGGSYNEQF
D gene: .; V gene: TRBV28; CDR3 protein: ASSLPGAGGTDTQY
D gene: .; V gene: TRBV18; CDR3 protein: ASSPRRDTLYGYT
D gene: .; V gene: TRBV20-1; CDR3 protein: SALRGLKLF
D gene: .; V gene: TRBV24-1; CDR3 protein: ATSDSGPSGLAGELF
D gene: TRBD1; V gene: TRBV24-1; CDR3 protein: AASDRDRGWETQY
D gene: .; V gene: TRBV4-1; CDR3 protein: ASSQDQGRSYNEQF
D gene: TRBD1; V gene: TRBV19; CDR3 protein: ASSPGQGPYEQY
D gene: TRBD1; V gene: TRBV18; CDR3 protein: ASSPRQGSTDTQY
D gene: TRBD1; V gene: TRBV7-2; CDR3 protein: ASSQDRGGTEAF
D gene: .; V gene: TRBV30; CDR3 protein: AWKTASYNEQF
D gene: TRBD2; V gene: TRBV27; CDR3 protein: ASSLLTSGRKLDTQY
D gene: TRBD2; V gene: TRBV24-1; CDR3 protein: ATLRGTSGRSYEQY
D gene: .; V gene: TRBV18; CDR3 protein: ASSARQEGYGYT
D gene: TRBD2; V gene: TRBV3-1/TRBV3-2; CDR3 protein: ASSQDASGGPKTQY
D gene: .; V gene: TRBV5-1; CDR3 protein: ASSLVAGTNYGYT
D gene: TRBD1; V gene: TRBV19; CDR3 protein: ASSAHRGDTEAF
D gene: TRBD2; V gene: TRBV10-3; CDR3 protein: AISGRGLAELNEQF
D gene: TRBD2; V gene: TRBV4-1; CDR3 protein: ASSRTSGGTKNIQY
D gene: .; V gene: TRBV6-6; CDR3 protein: ASSYSGRSGYT
D gene: .; V gene: TRBV28; CDR3 protein: ASSDGDYSNQPQH
D gene: .; V gene: TRBV2; CDR3 protein: ASSGTGNTIY
D gene: TRBD1; V gene: TRBV6-6; CDR3 protein: ASTSDRSNNSPLH
D gene: .; V gene: TRBV27; CDR3 protein: ASSRVVGWEQY
D gene: .; V gene: TRBV27; CDR3 protein: ASSLSWGYPNEQF
D gene: TRBD2; V gene: TRBV11-2; CDR3 protein: ASSSVAGGLTDTQY